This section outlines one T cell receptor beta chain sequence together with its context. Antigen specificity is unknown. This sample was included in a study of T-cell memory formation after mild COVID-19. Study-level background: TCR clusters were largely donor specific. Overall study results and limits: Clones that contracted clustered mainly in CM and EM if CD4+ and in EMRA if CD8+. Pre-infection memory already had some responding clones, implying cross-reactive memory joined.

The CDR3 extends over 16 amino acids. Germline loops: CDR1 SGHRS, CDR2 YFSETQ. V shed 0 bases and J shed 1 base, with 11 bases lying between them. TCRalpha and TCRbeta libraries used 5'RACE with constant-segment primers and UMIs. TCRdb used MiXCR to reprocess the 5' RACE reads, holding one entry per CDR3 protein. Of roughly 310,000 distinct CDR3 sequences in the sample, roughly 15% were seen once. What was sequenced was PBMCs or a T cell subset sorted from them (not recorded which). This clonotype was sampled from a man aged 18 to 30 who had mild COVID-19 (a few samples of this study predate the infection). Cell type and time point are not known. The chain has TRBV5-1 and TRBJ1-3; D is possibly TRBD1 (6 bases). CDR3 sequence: CASSLAGQTSGNTIYF. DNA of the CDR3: TGCGCCAGCAGCTTGGCAGGACAGACTTCTGGAAACACCATATATTTT.